The source of this TCR beta chain is a study of T cell responses to AZD1222 COVID-19 vaccine. Only a few counts were recorded for this clone. Its antigen is unknown. Overall study findings and caveats: A mostly white British donor set with more females was recruited, and clonal diversity was possibly underestimated. At 160-218 and 743-854, vaccine-associated CD4 TCRs were dominant, and they spanned spike. Repertoires were sampled only after the peak T cell response.

Method: immunoSEQ multiplex PCR; TCRdb's copy keeps in-frame clones and lacks some. The table shows 83,000 or so clones, with roughly 90% occurring only once. This TCR derives from an adult in good health. The sequenced sample was peripheral blood, obtained on day 0 of MenACWY control vaccination.

CDR3 sequence (DNA): TGTGCCAGCAGTTTCGGACAGGTTAAACACATTCAGTACTTC. As protein: CASSFGQVKHIQYF. The chain is built from TRBV28 and TRBJ2-4; 7 nucleotides match TRBD1. Trimming removed 3 bases from V and 8 bases from J; junction bases left unmatched: 7. From germline, CDR1 is MDHEN and CDR2 SYDVKM. The CDR3 sequence is 14 residues long.